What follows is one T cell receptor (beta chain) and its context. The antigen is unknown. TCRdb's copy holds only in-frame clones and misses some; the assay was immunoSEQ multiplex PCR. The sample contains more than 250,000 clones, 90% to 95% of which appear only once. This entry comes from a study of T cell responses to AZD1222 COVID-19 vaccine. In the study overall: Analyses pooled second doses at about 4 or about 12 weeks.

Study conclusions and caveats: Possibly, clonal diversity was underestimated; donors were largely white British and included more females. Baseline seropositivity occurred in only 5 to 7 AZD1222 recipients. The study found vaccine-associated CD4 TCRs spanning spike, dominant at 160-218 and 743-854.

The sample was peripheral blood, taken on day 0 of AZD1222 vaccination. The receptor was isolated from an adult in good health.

CDR3 amino acids: CSVESGEDTQYF. The CDR3 coding sequence is TGCAGCGTTGAGAGCGGGGAAGATACGCAGTATTTT. The chain links TRBV29-1 to TRBJ2-3; 7 bases match TRBD2. V gave up 3 bases and J gave up 5 bases; unmatched junction bases: 2. The CDR3 consists of 12 residues. Germline V gene sequence: CDR1 SQVTM, CDR2 ANQGSEA.